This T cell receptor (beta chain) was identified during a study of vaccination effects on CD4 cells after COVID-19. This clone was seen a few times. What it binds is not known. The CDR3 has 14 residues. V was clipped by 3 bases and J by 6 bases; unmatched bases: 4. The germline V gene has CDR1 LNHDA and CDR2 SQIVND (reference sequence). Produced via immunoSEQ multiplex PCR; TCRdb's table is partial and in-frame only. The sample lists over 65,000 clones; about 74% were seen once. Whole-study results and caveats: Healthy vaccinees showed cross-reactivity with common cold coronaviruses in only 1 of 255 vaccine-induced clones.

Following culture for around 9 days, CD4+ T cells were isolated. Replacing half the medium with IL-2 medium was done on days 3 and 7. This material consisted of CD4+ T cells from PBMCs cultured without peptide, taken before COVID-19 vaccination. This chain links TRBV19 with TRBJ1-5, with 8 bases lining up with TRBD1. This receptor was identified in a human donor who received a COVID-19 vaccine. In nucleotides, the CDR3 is TGTGCCAGTAGTATGGACAGGGAGATTCAGCCCCAGCATTTT. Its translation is CASSMDREIQPQHF. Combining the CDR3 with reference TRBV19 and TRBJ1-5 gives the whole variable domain DGGITQSPKYLFRKEGQNVTLSCEQNLNHDAMYWYRQDPGQGLRLIYYSQIVNDFQKGDIAEGYSVSREKKESFPLTVTSAQKNPTAFYLCASSMDREIQPQHFGDGTRLSIL.